Listed here are 10 T cell receptor beta chains from one sample, sequenced in a study of blood T cell repertoires in COVID-19. The data were produced by immunoSEQ multiplex PCR, yet TCRdb's version contains in-frame clones alone and is incomplete. The data hold over 130,000 clones, with roughly 84% observed a single time. Sample: peripheral blood. The receptors originated from a human donor in a cohort sampled during active COVID-19.

This chain connects TRBV7-2 to TRBJ2-2, with 7 positions matching TRBD1. Germline V CDR1 and CDR2: SGHTA, FQGNSA. With 5 bases clipped from V and 5 bases from J, the junction kept 8 bases outside the gene matches. The CDR3 spans 15 residues. The CDR3 is CASSTQTGLTGELFF. In DNA, the CDR3 is TGTGCCAGCAGCACTCAGACAGGGTTAACCGGGGAGCTGTTTTTT.

This chain uses TRBV7-2 with TRBJ1-6; 9 bases are shared with TRBD1. V shed 5 bases and J 11 bases; nucleotides not matched to a gene: 7. The CDR3 has 14 residues. The germline V gene has CDR1 SGHTA and CDR2 FQGNSA. CDR3 amino acids: CASSPQGAETPLHF. The CDR3 DNA follows: TGTGCCAGCAGCCCACAGGGGGCAGAAACACCCCTCCACTTT.

This clone appeared a few times. The chain couples TRBV4-1 to TRBJ2-2; TRBD2 matches 11 bases. The CDR3 covers 17 residues. Germline trimming cut 1 base from V and 1 base from J; bases unmatched to any gene: 2. Germline V CDR1 and CDR2: MGHRA, YSYEKL. The CDR3 region has the DNA TGCGCCAGCAGCCAAGTAGCGGGGGGGATGAACACCGGGGAGCTGTTTTTT. Translated: CASSQVAGGMNTGELFF.

The chain recombines TRBV5-1 with TRBJ2-3; 7 bases map to TRBD1. The CDR3 runs 18 residues. CDR1 is SGHRS, CDR2 YFSETQ, per germline. The junction had 14 bases not matched to a gene; V was cut back by 4 bases and J by 0 bases. CDR3 sequence reads: CASSPRSTGQTSTDTQYF. Written as DNA, the CDR3 is TGCGCCAGCAGCCCTCGTTCCACGGGACAGACTAGCACAGATACGCAGTATTTT.

J is TRBJ1-4 and V is TRBV7-2; D gene unclear. V lost 0 bases and J lost 10, with 15 bases in between. The germline gives CDR1 SGHTA, CDR2 FQGNSA. The CDR3 is 15 residues long. Here the CDR3 DNA reads TGTGCCAGCAGCTTAGCAGGCTTGGGAGACGGAAAACTGTTTTTT. Protein: CASSLAGLGDGKLFF.

This clone has only one observation. The CDR3 loop is CASSPLLASYNEQFF. In DNA form, the CDR3 reads TGTGCCAGCAGCCCTTTGCTAGCGTCCTACAATGAGCAGTTCTTC. The chain has TRBV14 and TRBJ2-1, with D perhaps TRBD2 (6 bases). Looked up from germline, CDR1 is SGHDN and CDR2 is FVKESK. The CDR3 totals 15 residues. Trimming removed 4 bases at V and 1 base at J, with 11 bases between.

This sequence joins TRBV4-1 and TRBJ2-7; D might be TRBD2 (6 bases). The CDR3 runs to 13 residues. CDR1 MGHRA and CDR2 YSYEKL come from the germline V gene. The ends were cut back, 0 bases at V and 5 bases at J, with 8 bases in the middle. This CDR3 reads CASSQEGRNEQYF. CDR3 nucleotides: TGCGCCAGCAGCCAAGAAGGGAGGAACGAGCAGTACTTC.

V gene TRBV27 combines with J gene TRBJ2-2; TRBD1 matches 10 bases. The trim removed 7 bases at V and 2 bases at J, leaving 4 bases unmatched. The CDR3 runs to 15 residues. Germline lookup yields CDR1 MNHEY and CDR2 SMNVEV (reference sequence). This CDR3 is CASTLTGGNTGELFF. The CDR3 DNA reads as TGTGCCAGCACCCTGACAGGGGGCAACACCGGGGAGCTGTTTTTT.

The chain joins TRBV5-1 to TRBJ1-2; D may be TRBD1 (5 bases). Per germline, CDR1 SGHRS and CDR2 YFSETQ. V was clipped by 3 bases and J by 6 bases, with 18 bases between them. This CDR3 has 15 amino acids. The CDR3 sequence is CASSSDGGEVDGYTF. The CDR3 DNA is TGCGCCAGCAGCTCCGACGGGGGAGAGGTCGATGGCTACACCTTC.

The rearrangement links TRBV2 to TRBJ2-1, with TRBD1 matching over 8 bases. V gave up 6 bases and J gave up 14 bases; unmatched junction bases: 12. Germline CDR1 and CDR2: SNHLY and FYNNEI. CDR3 length equals 13 residues. CDR3 coding DNA: TGTGCCAGCAGGGCCAGCGACAGGGGTGGAAAGTTCTTC. It is translated as CASRASDRGGKFF.